One and the same sample provided the 19 T cell receptor beta chains below, sequenced in a study of T cells in severe cutaneous drug reactions. The donors had carbamazepine-induced Stevens-Johnson syndrome or toxic epidermal necrolysis. Libraries were made by iRepertoire multiplex PCR with TCR subtype-specific primers for bulk and single-cell sequencing. TCRdb derives one entry per CDR3 protein from the multiplex PCR reads, leaving out DNA. Its listing shows about 10,000 distinct CDR3 sequences. Sequenced input: cells from a skin blister. These receptor sequences come from a human donor with Stevens-Johnson syndrome, a severe cutaneous drug reaction.

This clonotype is classed as medium-sized by frequency. The chain couples TRBV20-1 to TRBJ1-5; absent DNA, TCRdb's TRBD1 call cannot be checked. CDR1 is DFQATT, CDR2 SNEGSKA, per germline (reference sequence). The CDR3 is 14 residues long. The CDR3 spells CSAPSGGIYQPQHF.

This CDR3 reads CSVDPDGANTGELFF. The V and J genes are TRBV20-1 and TRBJ2-2; lacking DNA, the TRBD1 call made by TCRdb goes unchecked. This CDR3 spans 15 amino acids. Germline CDR1 reads DFQATT; CDR2 reads SNEGSKA (reference sequence).

The chain joins TRBV20-1 to TRBJ2-1. There are 15 residues in the CDR3. CDR1 and CDR2 (germline): DFQATT, SNEGSKA (reference sequence). The CDR3 sequence is CSARGVLHSYNEQFF.

The rearrangement joins TRBV20-1 to TRBJ1-1. Germline V lookup: CDR1 DFQATT, CDR2 SNEGSKA (reference sequence). The CDR3 length is 14 residues. The chain's CDR3 is CSARDRSMNTEAFF.

The genes are TRBV29-1 and TRBJ2-7; as DNA is missing, the TRBD1 call by TCRdb cannot be tested. The V gene's germline CDR1 is SQVTM and CDR2 ANQGSEA. This CDR3 comprises 15 residues. This CDR3 reads CSVPGRDRGPVEQYF.

CDR3 amino acids: CSASSGTSGRAFEQFF. V and J are TRBV20-1 and TRBJ2-1; with no DNA, the TCRdb D assignment of TRBD2 cannot be verified. Germline loops: CDR1 DFQATT, CDR2 SNEGSKA (reference sequence). The CDR3 is 16 amino acids.

CDR3 sequence: CASSLWAGDGYTF. The chain joins TRBV28 to TRBJ1-2; the D call of TRBD1 rests on TCRdb alone, since no DNA is present to check it. The length of the CDR3 is 13 residues. Looked up from germline, CDR1 is MDHEN and CDR2 is SYDVKM.

The chain combines TRBV20-1 with TRBJ2-7; TCRdb proposes TRBD1, but this gene call is untestable without DNA. The CDR3 length is 13 residues. Germline lookup yields CDR1 DFQATT and CDR2 SNEGSKA (reference sequence). This chain's CDR3 is CSARDVGAYEQYF.

The chain joins TRBV29-1 to TRBJ1-1; the TCRdb call, TRBD1, lacks DNA for checking. Germline CDR1 and CDR2: SQVTM and ANQGSEA. This CDR3 contains 14 residues. The CDR3 protein is CSVPGQLWNTEAFF.

The chain combines TRBV29-1 with TRBJ2-1; absent DNA, TCRdb's TRBD2 call cannot be checked. The V gene's germline CDR1 is SQVTM and CDR2 ANQGSEA. The CDR3 runs 17 residues. The CDR3 loop reads CSALTSGRRSSYNEQFF.

V is TRBV20-1 and J is TRBJ2-7. CDR1 and CDR2 from the germline V gene are DFQATT and SNEGSKA (reference sequence). This CDR3 is built from 15 residues. CDR3 sequence reads: CSARTRTRRTYEQYF.

The J gene is TRBJ1-1, the V gene TRBV20-1; TCRdb's assignment of TRBD1 cannot be checked, as there is no DNA. Germline CDR1 reads DFQATT; CDR2 reads SNEGSKA (reference sequence). The CDR3 consists of 14 residues. The CDR3 sequence is CSALRTLGGTEAFF.

V and J are TRBV29-1 and TRBJ1-1. The CDR3 runs to 12 residues. Germline V lookup: CDR1 SQVTM, CDR2 ANQGSEA. The CDR3 reads CSVDLLRRGAFF. The full variable domain, completed using reference TRBV29-1 and TRBJ1-1, is SAVISQKPSRDICQRGTSLTIQCQVDSQVTMMFWYRQQPGQSLTLIATANQGSEATYESGFVIDKFPISRPNLTFSTLTVSNMSPEDSSIYLCSVDLLRRGAFFGQGTRLTVV.

V is TRBV29-1 and J is TRBJ2-1. Germline V gives CDR1 SQVTM, CDR2 ANQGSEA. The CDR3 is 12 residues long. This CDR3 is CSADSVYNEQFF.

This clonotype is classed as medium-sized by frequency. The V gene is TRBV20-1, the J gene TRBJ2-3; TCRdb selects TRBD2, and the lack of DNA leaves this call unchecked. CDR1 is DFQATT and CDR2 is SNEGSKA in the germline V gene (reference sequence). The CDR3 contains 15 residues. The CDR3 spells CSAPRSGRTTDTQYF.

The chain recombines TRBV20-1 with TRBJ1-5; TCRdb outputs TRBD1, but without DNA this stays unchecked. This CDR3 has 14 residues. The V gene's germline CDR1 is DFQATT and CDR2 SNEGSKA (reference sequence). The CDR3 reads CSAHDRGQGQPQHF.

This sequence joins TRBV9 and TRBJ2-1; TCRdb gives TRBD1 as the D gene, but with no DNA this cannot be confirmed. CDR1 and CDR2 (germline): SGDLS, YYNGEE. This CDR3 has 15 amino acids. The CDR3 spells CASSVVGDPGNEQFF.

This chain connects TRBV20-1 to TRBJ2-3; with no DNA, the TCRdb D assignment of TRBD2 cannot be verified. The CDR3 covers 15 residues. From germline, CDR1 is DFQATT and CDR2 SNEGSKA (reference sequence). The CDR3 is CSATGAGLSTDTQYF.

The CDR3 is CSARVGEGRTDTQYF. The gene calls are TRBV20-1 and TRBJ2-3; the TCRdb D gene call, TRBD1, has no DNA to confirm it. This CDR3 contains 15 residues. Germline-derived CDR1 and CDR2 are DFQATT and SNEGSKA (reference sequence).